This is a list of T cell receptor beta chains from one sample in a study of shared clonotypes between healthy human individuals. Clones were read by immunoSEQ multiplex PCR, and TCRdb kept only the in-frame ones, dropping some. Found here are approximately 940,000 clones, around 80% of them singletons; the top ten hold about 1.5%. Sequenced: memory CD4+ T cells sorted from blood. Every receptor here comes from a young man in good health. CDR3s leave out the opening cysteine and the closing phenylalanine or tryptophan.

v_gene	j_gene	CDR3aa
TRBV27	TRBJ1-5	ASSDRGQGGGQPQH
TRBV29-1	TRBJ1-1	SVAQGILNTEAF
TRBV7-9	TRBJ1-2	ASSYNPWGANYGYT
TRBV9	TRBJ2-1	ASSVQGTFYNEQF
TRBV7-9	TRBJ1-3	ASSLWEGPSGNTIY
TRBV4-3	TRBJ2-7	ASSPQEGTNEQY
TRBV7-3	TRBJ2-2	ASSIDYTGELF
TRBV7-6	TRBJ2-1	ASSLGRYNEQF
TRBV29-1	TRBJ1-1	SVDGQADTEAF
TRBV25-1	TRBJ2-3	ASTPGTRGATDTQY
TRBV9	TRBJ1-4	ASSSGTEATNEKLF
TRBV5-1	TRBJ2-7	ASSLVGPGSYEQY
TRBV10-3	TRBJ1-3	AMRDSHSGNTIY
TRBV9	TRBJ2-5	ASSRRGAAEETQY
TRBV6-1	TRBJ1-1	ASSSNEGRGTEAF
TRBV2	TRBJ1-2	ASSQQGEGYGYT
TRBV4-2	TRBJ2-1	ASSQEGAEYNEQF
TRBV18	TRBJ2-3	ASSSGYMGSDTQY
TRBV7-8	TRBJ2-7	ASSLESGRYEQY
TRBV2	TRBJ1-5	ASRRSTGGAQH
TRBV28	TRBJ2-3	ASSLTGRDTQY
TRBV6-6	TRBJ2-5	ASRPTGERGETQY
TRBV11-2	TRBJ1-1	ASRRAGTNTEAF
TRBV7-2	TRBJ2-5	ASSAIRGLQETQY
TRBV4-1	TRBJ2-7	ASSQGASSRYEQY
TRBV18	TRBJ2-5	ASSPGTPQETQY
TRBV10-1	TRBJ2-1	ASSESGPNEQF